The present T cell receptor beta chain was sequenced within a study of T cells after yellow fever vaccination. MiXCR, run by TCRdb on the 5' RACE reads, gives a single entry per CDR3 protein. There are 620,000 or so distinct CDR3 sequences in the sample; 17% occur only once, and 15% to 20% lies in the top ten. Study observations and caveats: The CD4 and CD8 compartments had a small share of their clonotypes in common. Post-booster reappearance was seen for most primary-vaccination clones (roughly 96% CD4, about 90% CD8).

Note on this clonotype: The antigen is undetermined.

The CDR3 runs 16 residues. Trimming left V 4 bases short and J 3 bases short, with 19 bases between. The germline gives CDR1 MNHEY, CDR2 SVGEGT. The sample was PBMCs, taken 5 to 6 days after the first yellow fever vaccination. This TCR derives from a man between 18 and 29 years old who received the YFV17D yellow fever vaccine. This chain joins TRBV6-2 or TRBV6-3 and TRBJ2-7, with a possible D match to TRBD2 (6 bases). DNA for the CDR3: TGTGCCAGCAGTTCCCGGGACTGGAAGTCTAGCTACGAGCAGTACTTC. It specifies CASSSRDWKSSYEQYF.